This T cell receptor beta chain was retrieved from a study of cytomegalovirus exposure and HLA in healthy donors. Study-level findings and limits: Most TCR sequences were uncommon, yet certain public TCRs appeared in many donors.

Both 60 Vbeta primers and 13 Jbeta primers went into the PCR. Generated by immunoSEQ multiplex PCR, the TCRdb table keeps only in-frame clones and is missing some. The sample yields around 86,000 clones, 6.5% to 8% seen once. This clone was recorded a few times. The antigen remains unidentified. The sequencing input was PBMCs. This clonotype was sampled from a man in his forties or fifties in good health and CMV-seronegative.

CDR3 DNA sequence: TGCGCCAGCAGCTTATCGACAGGGGACACTGAAGCTTTCTTT. It is translated as CASSLSTGDTEAFF. The rearrangement links TRBV5-1 to TRBJ1-1, with TRBD1 matching 8 bases. Losses at the gene ends were 2 bases for V and 3 bases for J; bases not matched to a gene: 3. Germline assignment: CDR1 SGHRS and CDR2 YFSETQ. The CDR3 loop spans 14 amino acids.